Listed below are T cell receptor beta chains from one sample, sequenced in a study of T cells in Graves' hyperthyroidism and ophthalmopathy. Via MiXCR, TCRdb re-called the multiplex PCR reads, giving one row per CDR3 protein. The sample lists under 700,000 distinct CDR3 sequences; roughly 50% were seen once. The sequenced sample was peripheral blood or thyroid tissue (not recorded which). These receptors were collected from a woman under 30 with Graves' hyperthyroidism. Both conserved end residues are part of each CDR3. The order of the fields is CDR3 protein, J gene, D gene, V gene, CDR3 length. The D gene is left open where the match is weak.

CDR3aa: CASSSSPSGQGGTEAFF
j_gene: TRBJ1-1
d_gene: TRBD1
v_gene: TRBV7-9
len: 17

CDR3aa: CASSPRGDRNQPQHF
j_gene: TRBJ1-5
d_gene: NA
v_gene: TRBV7-8
len: 15

CDR3aa: CSVGGRGHAETQYF
j_gene: TRBJ2-5
d_gene: NA
v_gene: TRBV29-1
len: 14

CDR3aa: CASSMDGTRSSYNSPLHF
j_gene: TRBJ1-6
d_gene: NA
v_gene: TRBV19
len: 18

CDR3aa: CASSEEVGQSYEQYF
j_gene: TRBJ2-7
d_gene: TRBD1
v_gene: TRBV2
len: 15

CDR3aa: CSARGHAMYEQYF
j_gene: TRBJ2-7
d_gene: NA
v_gene: TRBV20-1
len: 13

CDR3aa: CASSLRGVTDTQYF
j_gene: TRBJ2-3
d_gene: TRBD2
v_gene: TRBV7-6
len: 14

CDR3aa: CASSLARGGYSPLHF
j_gene: TRBJ1-6
d_gene: NA
v_gene: TRBV7-2
len: 15

CDR3aa: CASSYGGVASYGYTF
j_gene: TRBJ1-2
d_gene: NA
v_gene: TRBV7-3
len: 15

CDR3aa: CASSQYKNQETQYF
j_gene: TRBJ2-5
d_gene: NA
v_gene: TRBV7-9
len: 14

CDR3aa: CASSLRAGGKDIVYEQYF
j_gene: TRBJ2-7
d_gene: TRBD1
v_gene: TRBV7-9
len: 18

CDR3aa: CASMGGGGSNQPQHF
j_gene: TRBJ1-5
d_gene: NA
v_gene: TRBV25-1
len: 15

CDR3aa: CASSWTGVSYEQYF
j_gene: TRBJ2-7
d_gene: NA
v_gene: TRBV7-3
len: 14

CDR3aa: CASSSGTGVQPQHF
j_gene: TRBJ1-5
d_gene: TRBD1
v_gene: TRBV12-3/TRBV12-4
len: 14

CDR3aa: CASSGYDRGKGYGYTF
j_gene: TRBJ1-2
d_gene: TRBD1
v_gene: TRBV7-9
len: 16

CDR3aa: CASSRLAESSYEQYF
j_gene: TRBJ2-7
d_gene: TRBD2
v_gene: TRBV7-9
len: 15

CDR3aa: CATSGGARDGNTIYF
j_gene: TRBJ1-3
d_gene: NA
v_gene: TRBV24-1
len: 15

CDR3aa: CATSRDSGASPQHF
j_gene: TRBJ1-5
d_gene: NA
v_gene: TRBV15
len: 14

CDR3aa: CAISPTVQGSPLHF
j_gene: TRBJ1-6
d_gene: NA
v_gene: TRBV10-3
len: 14

CDR3aa: CASSQVGGTSGARW
j_gene: TRBJ2-7
d_gene: TRBD2
v_gene: TRBV4-1
len: 14

CDR3aa: CASSMVRDSNQPQHF
j_gene: TRBJ1-5
d_gene: NA
v_gene: TRBV19
len: 15

CDR3aa: CASSEARTNIGYTF
j_gene: TRBJ1-2
d_gene: NA
v_gene: TRBV2
len: 14

CDR3aa: CASSELAGGLASPLHF
j_gene: TRBJ1-6
d_gene: NA
v_gene: TRBV6-1
len: 16

CDR3aa: CASSQFLAGAEQYF
j_gene: TRBJ2-7
d_gene: TRBD2
v_gene: TRBV7-9
len: 14

CDR3aa: CASRMATGELFF
j_gene: TRBJ2-2
d_gene: NA
v_gene: TRBV7-3
len: 12

CDR3aa: CASSYRDKNTEAFF
j_gene: TRBJ1-1
d_gene: NA
v_gene: TRBV12-5
len: 14

CDR3aa: CSAGRQNTEAFF
j_gene: TRBJ1-1
d_gene: NA
v_gene: TRBV20-1
len: 12

CDR3aa: CATSAPGDEKLFF
j_gene: TRBJ1-4
d_gene: NA
v_gene: TRBV24-1
len: 13

CDR3aa: CASSQEPTGILQETQYF
j_gene: TRBJ2-5
d_gene: TRBD1
v_gene: TRBV7-9
len: 17

CDR3aa: CASSLIQGVPLHF
j_gene: TRBJ1-6
d_gene: NA
v_gene: TRBV12-3/TRBV12-4
len: 13

CDR3aa: CASSSTGISYEQYF
j_gene: TRBJ2-7
d_gene: TRBD1
v_gene: TRBV5-1
len: 14

CDR3aa: CASSFPSAGKTQYF
j_gene: TRBJ2-5
d_gene: NA
v_gene: TRBV5-1
len: 14

CDR3aa: CASSLSLLGETQYF
j_gene: TRBJ2-5
d_gene: NA
v_gene: TRBV5-1
len: 14

CDR3aa: CSVPGGDYGYTF
j_gene: TRBJ1-2
d_gene: NA
v_gene: TRBV29-1
len: 12